The 21 T cell receptor beta chains below come from one sample, sequenced in a study of cytomegalovirus exposure and HLA in healthy donors. With 60 Vbeta and 13 Jbeta primers, the PCR was carried out. Profiled with immunoSEQ multiplex PCR; TCRdb holds only in-frame clones, not every one. The sample holds 110,000 to 150,000 clones, around three quarters seen once. The specimen sequenced was PBMCs. These TCRs come from a young woman in good health and CMV-seropositive.

V is TRBV9 and J is TRBJ2-3; 8 bases map to TRBD2. There are 15 residues in the CDR3. CDR1 and CDR2 (germline): SGDLS, YYNGEE. Trimming took 3 bases from V and 6 from J; bases not matched to a gene: 9. The CDR3 reads CASSGGPSGSDTQYF. The DNA of the CDR3 is TGTGCCAGCAGCGGGGGGCCTAGCGGGTCTGATACGCAGTATTTT.

The rearrangement uses TRBV27 and TRBJ1-2; 7 positions agree with TRBD1. The trim removed 5 bases at V and 4 bases at J, leaving 4 bases unmatched. Germline V CDR1 and CDR2: MNHEY, SMNVEV (reference sequence). CDR3 length: 13 residues. The chain's CDR3 is CASSKGGGYGYTF. Here the CDR3 DNA reads TGTGCCAGCAGTAAAGGGGGCGGCTATGGCTACACCTTC.

This chain links TRBV4-1 with TRBJ1-2; tentatively, D is TRBD1 (5 bases). V was pared by 0 bases and J by 4 bases, with 15 bases between. The CDR3 has 16 residues. Germline values: CDR1 MGHRA, CDR2 YSYEKL. CDR3 sequence: CASSQEDMDRIYGYTF. The CDR3 DNA is TGCGCCAGCAGCCAAGAGGACATGGATAGAATCTATGGCTACACCTTC.

The chain is built from TRBV21-1 and TRBJ1-5; the listed D gene, TRBD1, was not tested against the DNA. TRBV21-1 constitutes a pseudogene. The CDR3 contains 14 residues. This CDR3 is CASTRDKRNQPQHF. CDR3 DNA: TGTGCCAGCACCCGGGACAAACGCAATCAGCCCCAGCATTTT.

V is TRBV7-2 and J is TRBJ1-5; 7 nucleotides align to TRBD1. J was trimmed by 3 bases and V by 4 bases; bases with no gene match: 12. The length of the CDR3 is 17 residues. Germline V gives CDR1 SGHTA, CDR2 FQGNSA. CDR3 protein: CASSSGGGRGINQPQHF. Written as DNA, the CDR3 is TGTGCCAGCAGCTCCGGAGGGGGCAGGGGGATCAATCAGCCCCAGCATTTT.

This clone was counted once. The V call is TRBV6-1, the J call TRBJ1-2; the match to TRBD1 covers 9 bases. CDR3 length: 14 amino acids. V was pared by 6 bases and J by 5 bases, with 7 bases of the junction left unmatched. Germline-derived CDR1 and CDR2 are MNHNS and SASEGT. The CDR3 spells CASSPLGTGYGYTF. In DNA, the CDR3 is TGTGCCAGCAGCCCTTTAGGGACAGGGTATGGCTACACCTTC.

The V call is TRBV5-1, the J call TRBJ1-4; 9 bases are a match to TRBD1. This CDR3 region has 14 residues. The germline gives CDR1 SGHRS, CDR2 YFSETQ. The V gene end was trimmed by 4 bases and the J gene end by 6 bases; junction bases not matched to a gene: 4. CDR3 residues: CASSVQGADEKLFF. CDR3 bases: TGCGCCAGCAGCGTACAGGGGGCGGATGAAAAACTGTTTTTT. The entire variable domain, with the rest obtained from reference TRBV5-1 and TRBJ1-4, is as follows: KAGVTQTPRYLIKTRGQQVTLSCSPISGHRSVSWYQQTPGQGLQFLFEYFSETQRNKGNFPGRFSGRQFSNSRSEMNVSTLELGDSALYLCASSVQGADEKLFFGSGTQLSVL.

The chain couples TRBV30 to TRBJ1-6; D is uncertain. In germline, CDR1 is GTSNPN, CDR2 SVGIG (reference sequence). The germline V and J ends were trimmed by 0 bases and 5 bases, with 8 bases remaining between them. The CDR3 spans 14 residues. The CDR3 loop is CAWSVEVDNSPLHF. The CDR3 region has the DNA TGTGCCTGGAGTGTCGAGGTGGATAATTCACCCCTCCACTTT.

J is TRBJ2-1 and V is TRBV29-1; 10 nucleotides align to TRBD1. Trimming removed 6 bases from V and 3 bases from J; junction bases left unmatched: 17. The germline CDR1 and CDR2 sequences are SQVTM and ANQGSEA. This CDR3 spans 18 amino acids. CDR3 coding DNA: TGCAGCGTGAGGGGTCGCGGGACAGGGGCCTTATACTACAATGAGCAGTTCTTC. It encodes CSVRGRGTGALYYNEQFF.

The chain employs TRBV28 and TRBJ1-5, with D tentatively TRBD1 (5 bases). Trimming removed 3 bases from V and 6 bases from J, with 9 bases in between. The CDR3 is 13 residues long. Germline lookup yields CDR1 MDHEN and CDR2 SYDVKM. The CDR3 DNA reads TGTGCCAGCAGTTTCCCAGGGTTTCAGCCCCAGCATTTT. Translation gives CASSFPGFQPQHF.

The chain couples TRBV5-1 to TRBJ1-6, with TRBD1 matching 7 bases. Germline V gene sequence: CDR1 SGHRS, CDR2 YFSETQ. The ends lost 1 base at V and 1 base at J; junction bases unmatched: 8. The CDR3 length is 18 residues. The CDR3 nucleotides read TGCGCCAGCAGCTTGACAGGGGAAACAAGATCCTATAATTCACCCCTCCACTTT. Encoded protein: CASSLTGETRSYNSPLHF.

The chain joins TRBV29-1 to TRBJ2-5; the match to TRBD2 covers 10 bases. Germline V gives CDR1 SQVTM, CDR2 ANQGSEA. The V gene end was trimmed by 4 bases and the J gene end by 2 bases; junction bases not matched to a gene: 1. This CDR3 contains 13 residues. The CDR3 DNA reads as TGCAGCGTTGCGGGACTAGCGCAAGAGACCCAGTACTTC. Amino acid sequence: CSVAGLAQETQYF.

J is TRBJ1-3 and V is TRBV5-4; unclear D gene. The germline V gene has CDR1 SGHNT and CDR2 YYREEE (reference sequence). The CDR3 runs 13 residues. Trimming removed 2 bases at V and 3 bases at J, with 6 bases between. The CDR3 sequence: CASSFQVGNTIYF. The CDR3 DNA is TGTGCCAGCAGCTTCCAGGTTGGAAACACCATATATTTT.

The chain uses TRBV12-5 and TRBJ1-5; D gene unclear. The CDR3 consists of 14 residues. The germline gives CDR1 LGHNT, CDR2 FRNRAP. V shed 3 bases and J shed 4 bases, with 10 bases lying between them. The DNA for the CDR3 is TGTGCTAGTGGTTTAGAAACTTCAAATCAGCCCCAGCATTTT. Protein sequence: CASGLETSNQPQHF. The complete variable domain, with remaining parts taken from reference TRBV12-5 and TRBJ1-5, reads DARVTQTPRHKVTEMGQEVTMRCQPILGHNTVFWYRQTMMQGLELLAYFRNRAPLDDSGMPKDRFSAEMPDATLATLKIQPSEPRDSAVYFCASGLETSNQPQHFGDGTRLSIL.

This clone was detected a few times. V gene TRBV7-9 combines with J gene TRBJ2-7; 10 nucleotides line up with TRBD1. CDR3 length: 16 residues. J was trimmed by 3 bases and V by 0 bases; bases with no gene match: 5. From germline, CDR1 is SEHNR and CDR2 FQNEAQ (reference sequence). The CDR3 here is CASSLAIGDRGYEQYF. In DNA form, the CDR3 reads TGTGCCAGCAGCTTAGCAATTGGGGACAGGGGCTACGAGCAGTACTTC.

V is TRBV19 and J is TRBJ2-7, with 8 bases fitting TRBD1. The CDR3 runs to 13 residues. After removal of 5 bases from V and 3 bases from J, the junction contained 3 bases not matched to a gene. In germline, CDR1 is LNHDA, CDR2 SQIVND (reference sequence). CDR3 in DNA: TGTGCCAGTAGTGCTACAGGGGGCTACGAGCAGTACTTC. Encoded protein: CASSATGGYEQYF. Based on the CDR3 plus reference TRBV19 and TRBJ2-7, the full variable domain is DGGITQSPKYLFRKEGQNVTLSCEQNLNHDAMYWYRQDPGQGLRLIYYSQIVNDFQKGDIAEGYSVSREKKESFPLTVTSAQKNPTAFYLCASSATGGYEQYFGPGTRLTVT.

The genes are TRBV19 and TRBJ1-4, with 7 nucleotides matching TRBD1. V trimming: 6 bases; J trimming: 4 bases; junction bases outside the gene matches: 8. Germline values: CDR1 LNHDA, CDR2 SQIVND (reference sequence). This CDR3 is built from 15 residues. CDR3 loop: CASRPPTGSNEKLFF. CDR3 nucleotide sequence: TGTGCCAGTAGACCCCCGACAGGGAGTAATGAAAAACTGTTTTTT.

The chain links TRBV7-2 to TRBJ2-7; TRBD1 is a possible D gene (5 bases). Germline CDR1 is SGHTA and CDR2 is FQGNSA. Trimming took 2 bases from V and 5 from J, leaving 16 bases between them. CDR3 length equals 15 residues. Here the CDR3 reads CASSLLGASRDEQYF. As DNA, the CDR3 is TGTGCCAGCAGCTTATTAGGGGCCTCTCGGGACGAGCAGTACTTC.

The chain uses TRBV5-4 and TRBJ1-2; 7 bases align to TRBD1. Germline V lookup: CDR1 SGHNT, CDR2 YYREEE (reference sequence). V lost 4 bases, J lost 8 bases, and 11 bases stayed unmatched. CDR3 length equals 14 residues. The CDR3 here is CASSPTYRGEGYTF. DNA for the CDR3: TGTGCCAGCAGCCCAACGTACAGGGGTGAAGGCTACACCTTC.

The chain couples TRBV5-1 to TRBJ2-7; D is uncertain. The V end was cut by 0 bases, the J end by 6 bases, with 13 bases between. There are 14 residues in the CDR3. The germline V gene has CDR1 SGHRS and CDR2 YFSETQ. The CDR3 is CASSLVLGAGEQYF. CDR3 DNA: TGCGCCAGCAGCTTGGTCTTAGGAGCCGGCGAGCAGTACTTC.

The rearrangement uses TRBV2 and TRBJ2-4, with 9 bases lining up with TRBD1. With 4 bases clipped from V and 1 base from J, the junction kept 2 bases outside the gene matches. Germline CDR1 is SNHLY and CDR2 is FYNNEI. The CDR3 totals 15 residues. This chain's CDR3 is CASSVTGGAKNIQYF. The CDR3 bases are TGTGCCAGCAGTGTGACAGGGGGGGCCAAAAACATTCAGTACTTC.